This T cell receptor (beta chain) was observed in a study of T cell repertoires in cytomegalovirus infection. About the study: Recently identified HLA-C-restricted CMV epitopes were among the peptides used. From public TCR beta signatures came an indication of both CMV infection and matching HLA type.

Concerning this clonotype itself: The antigen remains unidentified.

TCRdb used MiXCR to reprocess the reads, holding one entry per CDR3 protein. The profile covers some 320,000 distinct CDR3 sequences, with under 35% appearing a single time and 20% taken by the ten largest. The CDR3 length is 14 residues. Germline V gene sequence: CDR1 MNHNS, CDR2 SASEGT. Trimming left V 4 bases short and J 5 bases short, with 14 bases between. The input for sequencing was cultured PBMCs, taken from culture after CMV antigen stimulation. V usage is TRBV6-1 and J usage is TRBJ1-1; D is ambiguous. The receptor was derived from a human donor in good health (CMV status not recorded). Some clones in this sample may be carry-over from other donors' samples. CDR3 sequence: CASSVSQGRTEAFF. DNA for the CDR3: TGTGCCAGCAGTGTTAGTCAAGGGCGGACTGAAGCTTTCTTT.